The source of this T cell receptor beta chain is a study of T-cell memory formation after mild COVID-19. Study-level findings and limits: Some clones that responded turned up in pre-infection memory, which suggests that cross-reactive memory joined in. What remained unconfirmed was the SARS-CoV-2 specificity of second-wave clones peaking on day 37.

Trimming took off 4 bases at V and 4 bases at J, with 15 bases between the two ends. CDR3 length: 16 residues. Germline values: CDR1 SGHDT, CDR2 YYEEEE. About this clonotype itself: Its antigen remains unknown.

cDNA libraries for TCR alpha and TCR beta, carrying sample barcodes and UMIs, came from 5'RACE with constant-segment primers. A single record per CDR3 protein comes from TCRdb applying MiXCR to the 5' RACE reads. Among some 450,000 distinct CDR3 sequences listed, about 20% were seen once. This sequence originates from a man aged 18 to 30 who had mild COVID-19 (a few samples of this study predate the infection). Cell type and time point are not known. Sequences were obtained from PBMCs or a T cell subset sorted from them (not recorded which). V and J are TRBV5-6 and TRBJ2-6; tentatively, D is TRBD1 or TRBD2 (5 bases each). The CDR3 sequence: CASSREAGAGANVLTF. CDR3 in DNA: TGTGCCAGCAGCCGCGAGGCCGGGGCAGGGGCCAACGTCCTGACTTTC.